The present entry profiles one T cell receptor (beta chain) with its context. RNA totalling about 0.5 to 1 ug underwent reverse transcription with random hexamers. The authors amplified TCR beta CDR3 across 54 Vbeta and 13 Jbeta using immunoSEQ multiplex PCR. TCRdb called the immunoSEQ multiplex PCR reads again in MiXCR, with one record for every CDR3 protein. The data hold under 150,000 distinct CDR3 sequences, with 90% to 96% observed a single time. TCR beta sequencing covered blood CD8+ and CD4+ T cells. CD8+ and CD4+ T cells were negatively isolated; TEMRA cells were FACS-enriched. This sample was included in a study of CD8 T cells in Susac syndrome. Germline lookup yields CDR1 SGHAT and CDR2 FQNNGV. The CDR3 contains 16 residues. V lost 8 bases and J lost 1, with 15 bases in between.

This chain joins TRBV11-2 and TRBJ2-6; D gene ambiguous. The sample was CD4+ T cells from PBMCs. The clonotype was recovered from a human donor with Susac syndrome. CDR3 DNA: TGTGCCAGCCGCGCCGGAGTGCGGTCTGGGGCCAACGTCCTGACTTTC. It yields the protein CASRAGVRSGANVLTF.